The present T cell receptor (beta chain) was sequenced within a study of T cell responses to AZD1222 COVID-19 vaccine. In the study overall: Samples with a second dose at about 4 or about 12 weeks were pooled together.

The germline gives CDR1 LNHDA, CDR2 SQIVND (reference sequence). V was shortened by 4 bases and J by 2 bases, with 6 bases between the two germline ends. This CDR3 spans 12 amino acids. Whole-study findings and limits: Only after the peak T cell response were repertoires sampled. A mostly white British donor set with more females was recruited, and clonal diversity was possibly underestimated. Spike-specific TCR breadth and depth were elevated following two AZD1222 doses.

Comments on this clone: Its antigen is as yet unknown.

The assay was immunoSEQ multiplex PCR, and TCRdb's table has in-frame clones only and misses some. The sample lists approximately 110,000 clones; roughly 90% were seen once. The material was peripheral blood, obtained on day 0 of AZD1222 vaccination. This sequence joins TRBV19 and TRBJ2-7; D remains ambiguous. The clonotype comes from an adult in good health. CDR3: CASSSQTYEQYF. In DNA form, the CDR3 reads TGTGCCAGTAGTAGCCAGACCTACGAGCAGTACTTC. Full variable domain (remainder filled in from reference TRBV19 and TRBJ2-7): DGGITQSPKYLFRKEGQNVTLSCEQNLNHDAMYWYRQDPGQGLRLIYYSQIVNDFQKGDIAEGYSVSREKKESFPLTVTSAQKNPTAFYLCASSSQTYEQYFGPGTRLTVT.